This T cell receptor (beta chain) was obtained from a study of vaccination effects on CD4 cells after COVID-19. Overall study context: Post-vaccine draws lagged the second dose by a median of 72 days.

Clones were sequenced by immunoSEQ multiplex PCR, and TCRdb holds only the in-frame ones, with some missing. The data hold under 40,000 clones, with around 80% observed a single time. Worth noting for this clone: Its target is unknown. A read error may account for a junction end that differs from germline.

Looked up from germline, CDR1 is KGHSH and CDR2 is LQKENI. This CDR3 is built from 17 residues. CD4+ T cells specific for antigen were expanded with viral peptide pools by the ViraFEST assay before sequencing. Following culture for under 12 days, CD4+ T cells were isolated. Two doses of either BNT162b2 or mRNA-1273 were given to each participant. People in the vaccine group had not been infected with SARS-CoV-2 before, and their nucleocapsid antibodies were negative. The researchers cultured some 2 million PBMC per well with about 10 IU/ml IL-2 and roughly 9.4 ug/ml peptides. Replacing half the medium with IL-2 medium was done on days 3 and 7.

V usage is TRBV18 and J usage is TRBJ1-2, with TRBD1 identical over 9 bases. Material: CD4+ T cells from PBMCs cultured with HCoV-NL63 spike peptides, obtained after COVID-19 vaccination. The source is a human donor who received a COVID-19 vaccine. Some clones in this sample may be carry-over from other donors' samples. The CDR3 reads CASSPNMGQGLYYGYTF. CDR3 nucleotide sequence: TGTGCCAGCTCACCAAACATGGGACAGGGCCTTTACTACGGCTACACCTTC.